This T cell receptor (beta chain) was recovered during a study of lymphopenia after photon versus proton radiotherapy. The data were produced by immunoSEQ multiplex PCR, yet TCRdb's version contains in-frame clones alone and is incomplete. The sample contains approximately 45,000 clones, less than 90% of which appear only once. The TCR was taken from a middle-aged man with gastric cancer. The material was peripheral blood, obtained from a patient treated with photon-based radiotherapy.

CDR3 sequence reads: CASSEATGTSYEQYF. CDR3 nucleotides: TGTGCCAGCAGTGAAGCGACAGGTACTTCCTACGAGCAGTACTTC. V is TRBV6-1 and J is TRBJ2-7; a weak D match, TRBD1 (6 bases). In germline, CDR1 is MNHNS, CDR2 SASEGT. The V end lost 0 bases, the J end lost 1 base, and 10 bases lay between the germline ends. The CDR3 has 15 residues.